This record looks at one T cell receptor (beta chain) sequence and its context. It lacks a known antigen. Base qualities are not provided; no much larger clone lies one nucleotide away. The sample is drawn from a study of cytomegalovirus exposure and HLA in healthy donors (dated by TCRdb to 2016 to 2017). About the full investigation: In an earlier analysis of several hundred of the donors, 250 to 350 Gb of sequence data and some 120 million unique TCR beta sequences from roughly 190 million T cells were reported. Donor age, sex, ethnicity and CMV serostatus were collected together with the repertoire data. High-throughput TCR immunosequencing, statistical association of individual TCRs with disease status, and machine learning were combined to predict cytomegalovirus infection status. Rather than using new phenotypic data, the later analysis identified candidate immune exposures from TCR beta sequences and from how often those sequences occurred across donors. A later genetic analysis took genome-wide SNP genotypes for about 60% of the roughly 670 donors and used that subset as a discovery cohort. The study used immunosequencing to profile the T cell repertoires of several hundred subjects and linked those repertoires to cytomegalovirus serostatus. Approximately 300 gigabases of sequencing data and around 80 million unique TCR sequences made up an early release that covered some 640 HLA-typed donors. Typing coverage varied by locus: roughly 629-630 donors for A, B, C, DRB1 and DQB1; 500 to 550 for DQA1; nearly 610 for DPA1; 450 to 480 for DPB1. Along with the roughly 670-subject first cohort, a separate validation cohort of over a hundred different subjects was used. Every repertoire in the discovery cohort had been generated on one and the same sequencing platform. The genetic ancestry cluster associated with self-reported Caucasian donors included 81% of the 398 genotyped donors. To decide whether each TCR beta V gene segment behaved as functional or pseudogenic, an earlier analysis of nearly 600 of the donors relied on high-throughput TCR beta sequencing. A handful of DR-DQ haplotypes were handled as single units for association and clustering because linkage in the cohort was strong. The aim of the study was to test whether cataloging public T cell receptors could identify signatures of past pathogen exposure. In a later analysis, previously published TCR beta repertoires from 670 or so donors were re-analyzed and high-resolution HLA genotyping was added so that TCR occurrence patterns could be studied. HLA typing included class I and class II loci at four-digit resolution. Among roughly 400 genotyped donors of the cohort, an average of around 240,000 unique TCR beta nucleotide sequences were sequenced per donor, around a sixth of them non-productive.

Library creation used the immunoSEQ multiplex PCR assay. A mixture of 60 forward primers for TCR Vbeta segments and 13 reverse primers for TCR Jbeta segments was used in the multiplex PCR. A multiplex PCR assay on genomic DNA amplified the CDR3 region of rearranged TCR beta genes. The Illumina HiSeq System was used to sequence the amplified TCR beta libraries as 87-base-pair reads. Under the source paper's analysis protocol: A later analysis counted about 76 million unique TCR beta chains across the 550 to 750 repertoires, and roughly 11 million of these chains were shared by at least two donors. A nearest-neighbor algorithm error-corrected the raw reads and collapsed the reads into unique sequences, merging closely related sequences to remove PCR and sequencing errors. V, D and J gene segments were assigned by aligning CDR3 sequences to IMGT reference sequences. For a sequence to be retained, a match of at least six nucleotides was required to both a V gene segment and a J gene segment. Rearrangements were classified as productive when the CDR3 lacked stop codons and remained in frame with V and J, and all other rearrangements were classified as non-productive. Following IMGT convention, CDR3 was defined as the stretch from the second conserved V-encoded cysteine up to the conserved J-encoded phenylalanine. The earlier analysis of approximately 590 of the donors excluded any sequence lacking an unambiguous match to a single V gene segment. In an earlier analysis of approximately 590 of the donors, V segments were called functional above 56.7% productive rearrangements and were called segregating when the between-donor standard deviation exceeded 5%. To diagnose cytomegalovirus status from the catalog of TCR beta chain sequences, a statistical classification framework was built. In a later analysis, TCR nucleotide sequences were compared against IMGT/GENE-DB human TR gene sequences so that V and J genes could be assigned. Using the TCRdist pipeline, a later analysis assigned CDR3 sequences along with most-parsimonious VDJ recombination scenarios. In a later analysis, every TCR beta chain was defined by the combination of its CDR3 amino acid sequence and its V-gene family, and reads without a unique V-gene family were dropped. As a way to deal with suspected cross-contamination and a sequencing artifact, a later analysis dropped 450 to 600 nucleotide sequences that were highly shared and had low generation probability. A later analysis calculated a clonal expansion index for each public chain from normalized within-repertoire ranks of inferred template counts. In a later analysis, generation probabilities were computed using a VDJ recombination model fitted to out-of-frame rearrangements, and the results were checked against IGoR. A later analysis scored TCR-TCR, TCR-HLA and TCR-CMV co-occurrence with hypergeometric tests, applying a repertoire-size bias correction to TCR pairs. To estimate false discovery rates, a later analysis permuted the HLA or CMV assignments 20 times. In a later analysis, co-occurring TCRs were grouped using DBSCAN, and TCRdist sequence similarity was added for clustering within HLA-allele-positive subsets. Repertoires with fewer than 30,000 or more than 120,000 public chains were left out of co-occurrence clustering, as were a handful of repertoires with anomalous nucleotide sharing. Imported from immuneACCESS, the table was reduced by TCRdb to in-frame sequences with V and J called. These copies leave out some clones; in studies compared against another copy, an unresolved V gene accounts for under half, and the cause of the remainder is not known. V and J calls and clone size are those listed in that table; D and trimming were worked out from the DNA. Present in this sample are 150,000 to 200,000 clones, around 90% of which were seen just once. The ten top clones hold approximately 2% of the sample.

The study at large found these results: Assigning TCR associations to individual alleles was difficult when HLA alleles, especially DR and DQ, strongly co-occurred. Correlated functional status among segregating V segments might be attributable to linkage disequilibrium, but an unknown experimental factor could not be ruled out. Immune exposure information for the cohort was limited to CMV serostatus. Broadly in line with IMGT annotations, most TCR beta V segments showed up in productive rearrangements about 87% or about 30% of the time in an earlier analysis of under 700 of the donors. Several of the top co-occurrence clusters appeared to be linked to parvovirus B19, influenza, CMV and Epstein-Barr virus, according to a later analysis. Most TCR sequences were observed very rarely across donors, whereas some public TCRs were present in many individuals. A further reported finding was that TCR beta sequences accurately predicted the HLA-A and HLA-B alleles for most subjects in the first cohort. Cytomegalovirus status was reported to be diagnosed by the classifier with high specificity and sensitivity in both the original and validation cohorts. The study listed 164 TCR beta chains as associated with cytomegalovirus. A group of highly shared sequence variants was considered likely to be a technical artifact of the sequencing pipeline. The earlier analysis of some 560 of the donors excluded some 16 rarely observed V segments, including chromosome 9 orphons, because counts were too low. Most CMV-associated TCR beta chains appeared to be HLA-restricted in a later analysis, and the HLA associations seemed to be driven largely by CMV exposure. In a later analysis, HLA-associated TCR beta chains were found to be more clonally expanded and to have lower generation probabilities than equally common non-associated chains. In a later genetic analysis, fewer N-insertions in productive TCRs were reported among donors in an Asian-associated ancestry cluster than the approximately 710-donor mean. Sequencing depth was assumed to be roughly uniform across donors in the presence/absence analyses, though that assumption may not hold. It was suggested by the authors that the approach could potentially be generalized to other disease states and immunological phenotypes. Because HLA typing was unavailable for some donors at each locus, only the typed subset was used in association tests. According to a later analysis, TCR association rates differed among HLA loci, with DRB1 alleles showing the most associated TCRs and HLA-C alleles showing the fewest. Specific HLA alleles were associated with more than 15,000 TCR beta sequences at a false discovery rate of 0.05 in a later analysis. An association between a missense DCLRE1C variant and V-gene and J-gene trimming of TCR beta chains was found in a later genetic analysis and replicated in an independent cohort. Some IMGT-functional V segments, including TRBV6-2 and TRBV6-3, could not be told apart with the 87-base-pair reads, so those segments were excluded. A few of the identified cytomegalovirus-associated TCR beta chains were confirmed in vitro to be specific for cytomegalovirus antigens. This cohort had only TCR beta chains sequenced, and the lack of alpha or paired-chain data limited which features could be detected.

The CDR3 measures 13 amino acids from cysteine to phenylalanine. Here the CDR3 DNA is all that survives: 39 bases in frame from base 1. The germline V gene encodes CDR1 LGHNA and CDR2 YSLEER. The junction carries 7 bases between V and J, which are trimmed by 0 bases and 5 bases respectively. The cohort comprised some 730 healthy bone marrow donors. Cohort members were all nominally healthy when sampled, although unrecorded immune exposures were likely present. The donor tested CMV seronegative, placing the donor among the 350 to 400 seronegative members of the cohort. Every donor gave a peripheral blood sample, and the peripheral blood mononuclear cells from that sample were used for TCR beta sequencing. The Qiagen DNeasy Blood Extraction Kit was used to extract genomic DNA from the blood cell samples.

Sequencing used PBMCs. The sequence came from a woman aged 18-30 years in good health and CMV-seronegative. The sequence is built from TRBV4-3 and TRBJ1-2; no D gene call is confident. The bases are TGCGCCAGCAGCCAAGATAACAAGTATGGCTACACCTTC. It is translated as CASSQDNKYGYTF.